The source of this TCR beta chain is a study of CD8+CD57+ T cells in acquired aplastic anemia. Study as a whole: As sequenced from healthy donors, CD4+ cells averaged roughly 10 million reads.

Study results and limitations: The number of CD8+ CDR3 sequences shared by patients and controls was 25 to 35. Controls did not differ significantly from patients in CD8+ Simpson's diversity.

The study profiled TCR beta VDJ and CDR3 using genomic DNA as template. One entry per CDR3 protein results from TCRdb running MiXCR on the reads. The sample yields fewer than 200,000 distinct CDR3 sequences, approximately 60% seen once. From germline, CDR1 is DFQATT and CDR2 SNEGSKA (reference sequence). The ends were cut back, 1 base at V and 9 bases at J, with 31 bases in the middle. This CDR3 has 19 amino acids. A note on this clonotype: What it recognizes is unknown.

The clonotype comes from a human donor in good health. Sequenced material: sorted CD4+, CD8+, or CD8+CD57+ T cells (not recorded which) from PBMCs. The gene calls are TRBV20-1 and TRBJ2-1; maybe TRBD1 (6 bases). The CDR3 nucleotides are TGCAGTGCTAGAGGTTGGTCAGGGGATGTGGGTAAAGTGAACACTGAGCAGTTCTTC. Amino acid sequence: CSARGWSGDVGKVNTEQFF.